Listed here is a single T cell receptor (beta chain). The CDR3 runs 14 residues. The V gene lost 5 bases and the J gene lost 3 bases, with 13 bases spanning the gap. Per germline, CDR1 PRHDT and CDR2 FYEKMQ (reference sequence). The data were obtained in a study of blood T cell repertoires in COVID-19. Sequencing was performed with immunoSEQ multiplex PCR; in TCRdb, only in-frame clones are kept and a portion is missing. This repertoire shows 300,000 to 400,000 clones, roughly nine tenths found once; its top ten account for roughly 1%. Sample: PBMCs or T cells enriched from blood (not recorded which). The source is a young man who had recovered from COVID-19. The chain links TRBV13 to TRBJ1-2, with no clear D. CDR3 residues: CASSPSGGYYGYTF. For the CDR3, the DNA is TGTGCCAGCAGCCCCTCTGGCGGGTACTATGGCTACACCTTC.